The T cell receptor (beta chain) under discussion was sequenced for a study of CXCR3-negative and CXCR3-positive naive CD8 T cells. About the study: Every library held about 1.5 +/- 0.3 million TRB reads, and the total came to roughly 150 million. Findings and caveats of the study: Naive CXCR3-positive cells had TRB CDR3s more hydrophobic than those of CXCR3-negative naive cells. No difference in surface CD5 was seen between naive subsets, and TCR strength was inferred from TRB CDR3 properties. Both naive subsets had comparably high diversity; memory CD8+ cells much lower.

Comment on this clonotype: Its antigen is unidentified.

The authors made the TRB cDNA libraries by 5' RACE using UMI labels. Reanalyzing the 5' RACE reads, TCRdb keeps one entry per CDR3 protein, without DNA. The data include approximately 130,000 distinct CDR3 sequences; the top ten clones carry around 0.37%. Germline assignment: CDR1 SGHTA and CDR2 FQGTGA. The CDR3 loop spans 15 amino acids. The chain combines TRBV7-3 with TRBJ2-2; the TRBD1 assignment by TCRdb is unverifiable without DNA. The source of this sequence is a human donor in good health. Some clones in this sample may be carry-over from other donors' samples. Sequenced material: naive CXCR3+ CD8+ T cells from blood. The sample's subset: CD45RO-CCR7+CD27+CD95- naive CD8+ T cells expressing CXCR3 (TNR3+). CDR3 residues: CASSLSRGHTGELFF.